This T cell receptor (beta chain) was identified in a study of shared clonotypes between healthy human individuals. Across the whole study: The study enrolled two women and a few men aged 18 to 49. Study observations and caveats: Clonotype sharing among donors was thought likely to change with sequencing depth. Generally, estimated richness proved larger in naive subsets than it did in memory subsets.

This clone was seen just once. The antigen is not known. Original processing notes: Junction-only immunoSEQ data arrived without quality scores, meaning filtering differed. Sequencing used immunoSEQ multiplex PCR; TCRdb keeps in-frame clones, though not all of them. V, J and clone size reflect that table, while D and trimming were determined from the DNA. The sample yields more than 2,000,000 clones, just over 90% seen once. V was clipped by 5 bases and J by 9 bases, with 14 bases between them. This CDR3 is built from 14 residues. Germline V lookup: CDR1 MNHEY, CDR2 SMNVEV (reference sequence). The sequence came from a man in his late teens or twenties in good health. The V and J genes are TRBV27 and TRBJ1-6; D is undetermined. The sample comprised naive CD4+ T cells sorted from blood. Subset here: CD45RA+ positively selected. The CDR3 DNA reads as TGTGCCAGCAGTCCCCCGCGGGGTGGTTCACCCCTCCACTTT. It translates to CASSPPRGGSPLHF.